These 25 T cell receptor beta chains share one sample of origin, sequenced in a study of molecular identifiers for immune sequencing clone quantification. In TCRdb, the PCR reads were re-called with MiXCR into one record per CDR3 protein. Of around 300,000 distinct CDR3 sequences listed, over 20% are singletons. The material sequenced was naive CD8+ T cells from blood, with Jurkat cell RNA spiked in. Sample subset: FACS-sorted CD8+CD4-CCR7+CD45RA+ naive T cells. All receptors derive from a human donor in good health. Some libraries in this study had Jurkat cell RNA spiked in.

This clonotype has only a few counts. This rearrangement joins TRBV27 to TRBJ2-3, with D maybe TRBD2 (6 bases). Trimming removed 3 bases at V and 3 bases at J, with 13 bases between. Germline values: CDR1 MNHEY, CDR2 SMNVEV (reference sequence). This CDR3 is built from 15 residues. The CDR3 DNA reads as TGTGCCAGCAGTTTTTTTGGGGGAGGAACAGATACGCAGTATTTT. Protein: CASSFFGGGTDTQYF.

This clonotype was counted a few times. This chain joins TRBV7-8 and TRBJ1-5, with D possibly TRBD1 on 6 matching bases. V lost 9 bases, J lost 3 bases, and 18 bases lay in between. The CDR3 spans 15 residues. Germline-derived CDR1 and CDR2 are SGHVS and FQNEAQ. The CDR3 nucleotides are TGTGCCAGACCCGGGACACCTAACTTCAATCAGCCCCAGCATTTT. It is translated as CARPGTPNFNQPQHF.

This clonotype was recorded many times. The chain is built from TRBV7-9 and TRBJ2-7, with D hard to call. CDR1 and CDR2 (germline): SEHNR, FQNEAQ (reference sequence). The CDR3 has 13 residues. Trimming shortened V by 3 bases and J by 2 bases, and 8 bases separated the two germline ends. The CDR3 nucleotides read TGTGCCAGCAGCTTCCCGCCCCCCTACGAGCAGTACTTC. It encodes CASSFPPPYEQYF.

A remark on this clonotype: With a much larger clone just one base away, this may be a read error. The chain joins TRBV9 to TRBJ2-2; D is uncertain. The V gene's germline CDR1 is SGDLS and CDR2 YYNGEE. The CDR3 runs to 13 residues. In nucleotides, the CDR3 is TGTGCCATCAGCCCCGAGTACACCGGGGAGCTGTTTTTT. It codes for CAISPEYTGELFF.

This clonotype turned up a few times. The V gene is TRBV7-9, the J gene TRBJ2-1; D is possibly TRBD1 or TRBD2 (6 bases each). The germline CDR1 and CDR2 sequences are SEHNR and FQNEAQ (reference sequence). Trimming pared 5 bases from V and 7 bases from J, leaving 15 bases between. The CDR3 is made up of 14 amino acids. The CDR3, as DNA: TGTGCCAGCAGCCGAAGGGGGGACGGGAATGAGCAGTTCTTC. Protein product: CASSRRGDGNEQFF. Full variable domain (missing parts from reference TRBV7-9 and TRBJ2-1): DTGVSQNPRHKITKRGQNVTFRCDPISEHNRLYWYRQTLGQGPEFLTYFQNEAQLEKSRLLSDRFSAERPKGSFSTLEIQRTEQGDSAMYLCASSRRGDGNEQFFGPGTRLTVL.

The chain has TRBV27 and TRBJ1-3; the D is unclear. Germline CDR1 and CDR2: MNHEY and SMNVEV (reference sequence). Trimming removed 5 bases at V and 6 bases at J, with 14 bases between. The CDR3 is 14 residues long. CDR3 residues: CASSPRRGENTIYF. The CDR3 bases are TGTGCCAGCAGTCCCCGTCGGGGAGAAAACACCATATATTTT.

In this sample, this clonotype turned up many times. This chain joins TRBV2 and TRBJ2-7, with D possibly matching TRBD1 (6 bases). This CDR3 contains 17 residues. CDR1 SNHLY and CDR2 FYNNEI come from the germline V gene. The V gene lost 8 bases and the J gene lost 3 bases, with 26 bases spanning the gap. This CDR3 is CASGPPTGGGAGYEQYF. DNA for the CDR3: TGTGCCAGCGGCCCCCCCACCGGTGGGGGCGCAGGCTACGAGCAGTACTTC.

This chain connects TRBV12-3 or TRBV12-4 to TRBJ1-1; D gene uncertain. V gave up 0 bases and J gave up 11 bases, with 16 bases separating them. CDR3 size: 14 residues. CDR3: CASSLADTLYDAFF. CDR3 DNA sequence: TGTGCCAGCAGTTTAGCCGACACCCTATACGACGCTTTCTTT.

The chain is built from TRBV9 and TRBJ2-7; no reliable D call. V lost 4 bases, J lost 5 bases, and 16 bases lay in between. The CDR3 is made up of 14 amino acids. From germline, CDR1 is SGDLS and CDR2 YYNGEE. The CDR3 sequence is CASSPNTPGDEQYF. CDR3 in DNA: TGTGCCAGCAGCCCCAACACACCTGGGGACGAGCAGTACTTC.

This clonotype was detected many times. The gene calls are TRBV20-1 and TRBJ2-7; either TRBD1 or TRBD2 may fit D (6 bases each). Germline assignment: CDR1 DFQATT and CDR2 SNEGSKA (reference sequence). This CDR3 is built from 13 residues. V lost 0 bases and J lost 12, with 18 bases in between. CDR3 amino acids: CSARDFKLGGTYF. The CDR3 DNA sequence: TGCAGTGCTAGAGATTTTAAGTTAGGGGGGACGTACTTC.

This clonotype was observed a few times. V is TRBV6-2 or TRBV6-3 and J is TRBJ1-6; D gene unclear. Per germline, CDR1 MNHEY and CDR2 SVGEGT. Trimming left V 2 bases short and J 5 bases short, with 7 bases between. The CDR3 covers 14 residues. CDR3: CASSYRANNSPLHF. CDR3 DNA sequence: TGTGCCAGCAGTTACCGGGCCAATAATTCACCCCTCCACTTT.

This clonotype was picked up a small number of times. The V gene is TRBV4-1, the J gene TRBJ2-1, with 8 bases that match TRBD2. From germline, CDR1 is MGHRA and CDR2 YSYEKL. The CDR3 is made up of 17 amino acids. Unmatched junction bases numbered 11, after V lost 0 bases and J lost 7 bases. Here the CDR3 reads CASSQDGAGVMGNEQFF. The CDR3, as DNA: TGCGCCAGCAGCCAAGATGGAGCGGGAGTTATGGGGAATGAGCAGTTCTTC.

This clonotype was recorded many times. The chain carries TRBV6-5 and TRBJ1-5; D ambiguous. Germline loops: CDR1 MNHEY, CDR2 SVGAGI. Deletions cut 0 bases from V and 3 bases from J, with 9 bases between. This CDR3 spans 15 amino acids. CDR3 amino acids: CASSYSREYNQPQHF. The CDR3 DNA reads as TGTGCCAGCAGTTACTCCCGGGAGTACAATCAGCCCCAGCATTTT.

The chain recombines TRBV7-9 with TRBJ1-2, with D perhaps TRBD1 (5 bases). Germline V gene sequence: CDR1 SEHNR, CDR2 FQNEAQ (reference sequence). The CDR3 has 16 amino acids. With 0 bases removed from V and 4 bases from J, the gap between germline ends came to 15 bases. CDR3 region: CASSLAGGRDGYGYTF. CDR3 nucleotides: TGTGCCAGCAGCTTAGCAGGAGGCAGGGACGGCTATGGCTACACCTTC. Variable domain in full (rest from reference TRBV7-9 and TRBJ1-2): DTGVSQNPRHKITKRGQNVTFRCDPISEHNRLYWYRQTLGQGPEFLTYFQNEAQLEKSRLLSDRFSAERPKGSFSTLEIQRTEQGDSAMYLCASSLAGGRDGYGYTFGSGTRLTVV.

This sequence joins TRBV7-2 and TRBJ1-1, with a tentative D call TRBD1 (6 bases). The germline V gene encodes CDR1 SGHTA and CDR2 FQGNSA. V was shortened by 1 base and J by 5 bases, with 11 bases between the two germline ends. This CDR3 region has 14 residues. CDR3 DNA: TGTGCCAGCAGCTTAGGGGTAAGGGGGACTGAAGCTTTCTTT. It translates to CASSLGVRGTEAFF.

This clonotype was picked up many times. The V call is TRBV7-2, the J call TRBJ1-1, with D possibly matching TRBD1 (5 bases). V gave up 5 bases and J gave up 0 bases, with 10 bases separating them. Germline values: CDR1 SGHTA, CDR2 FQGNSA. The CDR3 contains 14 residues. The chain's CDR3 is CASSQRDLNTEAFF. The CDR3 DNA reads TGTGCCAGCAGCCAGCGGGACCTGAACACTGAAGCTTTCTTT.

In the case of this clonotype: A much larger clone lies a single base off, so this may be a read error. The final CDR3 position lacks the conserved phenylalanine or tryptophan, pointing to a likely read error. This chain links TRBV7-4 with TRBJ1-5; D not certain. V lost 4 bases, J lost 0 bases, and 7 bases lay in between. The CDR3 extends over 14 amino acids. Germline loops: CDR1 SGHVT, CDR2 SQSDAQ. The CDR3 DNA is TGTGCCAGCAGCTACACCCATAGCAATCAGCCCCAGCATTAT. This sequence encodes CASSYTHSNQPQHY.

In its sample, this clonotype was seen many times. This chain uses TRBV7-2 with TRBJ2-7, with D possibly being TRBD1 (5 bases). Trimming pared 4 bases from V and 1 base from J, leaving 11 bases between. This CDR3 is built from 14 residues. The germline gives CDR1 SGHTA, CDR2 FQGNSA. The CDR3 DNA reads as TGTGCCAGCAGCTCCGGTCAGGGATCCTACGAGCAGTACTTC. Protein sequence: CASSSGQGSYEQYF.

To note about this clonotype: It may be a read error: a sequence one base away is much more abundant. The chain recombines TRBV7-9 with TRBJ1-2; perhaps TRBD1 as D (6 bases). The length of the CDR3 is 13 residues. The germline CDR1 and CDR2 sequences are SEHNR and FQNEAQ (reference sequence). The CDR3 coding sequence is TGTGCCAGCAGCTTTGTCAGGGGCGATGGCTACCCCTTC. Its translation is CASSFVRGDGYPF. Drawing the rest from reference TRBV7-9 and TRBJ1-2, the complete variable domain is DTGVSQNPRHKITKRGQNVTFRCDPISEHNRLYWYRQTLGQGPEFLTYFQNEAQLEKSRLLSDRFSAERPKGSFSTLEIQRTEQGDSAMYLCASSFVRGDGYPFGSGTRLTVV.

This clonotype was recorded many times. The chain uses TRBV7-3 and TRBJ2-3; no firm D call. V gave up 3 bases and J gave up 2 bases, with 9 bases separating them. This CDR3 region has 14 residues. CDR1 and CDR2 (germline): SGHTA, FQGTGA. The CDR3 here is CASSFQFPTDTQYF. The CDR3 bases are TGTGCCAGCAGCTTTCAGTTCCCCACAGATACGCAGTATTTT.

This clonotype was picked up many times. The chain carries TRBV30 and TRBJ2-7; unclear D gene. Between the trimmed V and J ends, which lost 0 bases and 1 base, there was a span of 7 bases. This CDR3 is 13 amino acids long. Germline CDR1 is GTSNPN and CDR2 is SVGIG (reference sequence). Here the CDR3 DNA reads TGTGCCTGGAGTGTGGGGTCGTCCTACGAGCAGTACTTC. Its protein is CAWSVGSSYEQYF.

Comments on this clonotype: A read error may explain this, as a much larger clone is one base away. V usage is TRBV6-1 and J usage is TRBJ1-2; maybe TRBD1 (5 bases). The germline gives CDR1 MNHNS, CDR2 SASEGT. The CDR3 extends over 16 amino acids. The V gene lost 3 bases and the J gene lost 1 base, with 15 bases spanning the gap. The CDR3 DNA reads as TGTGCCAGCAGTGATATAAGACAGAGCGTTAACTATGGCTACACCTTC. Protein sequence: CASSDIRQSVNYGYTF.

J is TRBJ2-1 and V is TRBV14; no reliable D call. From germline, CDR1 is SGHDN and CDR2 FVKESK. V lost 1 base and J lost 6, with 10 bases in between. The CDR3 is 14 residues long. The CDR3, as DNA: TGTGCCAGCAGCCAAGTGAGAGTTTTCAATGAGCAGTTCTTC. As protein: CASSQVRVFNEQFF. Variable domain in full (rest from reference TRBV14 and TRBJ2-1): EAGVTQFPSHSVIEKGQTVTLRCDPISGHDNLYWYRRVMGKEIKFLLHFVKESKQDESGMPNNRFLAERTGGTYSTLKVQPAELEDSGVYFCASSQVRVFNEQFFGPGTRLTVL.

This rearrangement joins TRBV11-2 to TRBJ2-5; D is unresolved. Trimming removed 5 bases from V and 4 bases from J, with 8 bases in between. Germline V gene data show CDR1 as SGHAT and CDR2 as FQNNGV. This CDR3 has 12 amino acids. The CDR3 nucleotides are TGTGCCAGCAGCACTTGGGGAGAGACCCAGTACTTC. It codes for CASSTWGETQYF.

This clonotype was counted at least ten times. The rearrangement joins TRBV7-9 to TRBJ2-7; D possibly corresponds to TRBD2 (5 bases). Trimming pared 2 bases from V and 7 bases from J, leaving 21 bases between. Germline V gene sequence: CDR1 SEHNR, CDR2 FQNEAQ (reference sequence). The CDR3 totals 16 residues. DNA for the CDR3: TGTGCCAGCAGCTTATATTTTGGTGTACCCGGCGGGGAGCAGTACTTC. Amino acids: CASSLYFGVPGGEQYF.